One sample yielded the 17 T cell receptor beta chains listed below, sequenced in a study of vaccination effects on CD4 cells after COVID-19. Repertoires were generated with immunoSEQ multiplex PCR, while TCRdb's copy carries only in-frame clones and drops some. Here the sample spans some 68,000 clones, approximately 72% being singletons. Their antigens are not known. Sequencing in the ViraFEST assay came after antigen-specific CD4+ T cells had been expanded with viral peptide pools, which were used to stimulate PBMC. Isolation of CD4+ T cells took place after around 10 days of culture. None of these healthy vaccinees had been infected with SARS-CoV-2 before vaccination. Sequencing used CD4+ T cells from PBMCs cultured with HCoV-OC43 spike peptides, obtained before COVID-19 vaccination. The subset denotes: HCoV-OC43 spike overlapping peptide pool stimulation. These receptors originate from a human donor who received a COVID-19 vaccine.

The chain carries TRBV24-1 and TRBJ2-5; D is ambiguous. Germline loops: CDR1 KGHDR, CDR2 SFDVKD. The CDR3 contains 13 residues. V lost 3 bases and J 5 bases, leaving 9 bases between the germline ends. Here the CDR3 DNA reads TGTGCCACCAGTGATCTAACCTTGGAGACCCAGTACTTC. The encoded protein is CATSDLTLETQYF.

This clone turned up a few times. This chain connects TRBV4-3 to TRBJ2-2; 9 bases fit TRBD1. The CDR3 extends over 14 amino acids. Per the germline V gene, CDR1 is LGHNA and CDR2 is YSLEER. V gave up 4 bases and J gave up 6 bases; unmatched junction bases: 3. The CDR3, as DNA: TGCGCCAGCAGCCGGGACAGGGTGTCCGGGGAGCTGTTTTTT. It translates to CASSRDRVSGELFF.

This clone was counted once. The chain joins TRBV12-3 or TRBV12-4 to TRBJ2-3; D gene unclear. CDR3 size: 12 residues. The V end lost 6 bases, the J end lost 4 bases, and 8 bases lay between the germline ends. CDR3 sequence: CASSQRSDTQYF. The DNA for the CDR3 is TGTGCCAGCAGCCAACGGTCAGATACGCAGTATTTT.

This clone turned up a few times. The V gene is TRBV7-8, the J gene TRBJ1-5, with a weak D call TRBD1 (6 bases). The germline V gene encodes CDR1 SGHVS and CDR2 FQNEAQ. The CDR3 spans 17 residues. Trimming left V 3 bases short and J 4 bases short, with 19 bases between. The chain's CDR3 is CASSLFRGGQLNQPQHF. In DNA form, the CDR3 reads TGTGCCAGCAGCTTGTTCCGCGGGGGGCAGCTGAATCAGCCCCAGCATTTT.

This clone has a handful of counts. The chain has TRBV5-5 and TRBJ1-2; no definite D call. This CDR3 is 14 amino acids long. Trimming took 0 bases from V and 2 from J, leaving 8 bases between them. Germline assignment: CDR1 SGHKS and CDR2 YYEKEE (reference sequence). CDR3 bases: TGTGCCAGCAGCTTGGCCGGATTGAACTATGGCTACACCTTC. It translates to CASSLAGLNYGYTF.

By frequency in the sample, this clone is medium-sized. V is TRBV6-5 and J is TRBJ2-7, with 8 bases that match TRBD1. Trimming took 6 bases from V and 4 from J; bases not matched to a gene: 11. The CDR3 is 15 amino acids. Germline V lookup: CDR1 MNHEY, CDR2 SVGAGI. Here the CDR3 reads CASRPRTGPPYEQYV. In DNA, the CDR3 is TGTGCCAGCAGACCTCGGACAGGGCCCCCATACGAGCAGTACGTC.

The chain uses TRBV5-1 and TRBJ1-6; D is unclear. The CDR3 runs to 17 residues. CDR1 and CDR2 (germline): SGHRS, YFSETQ. V was clipped by 0 bases and J by 0 bases, with 10 bases between them. Here the CDR3 reads CASSLVVTNSYNSPLHF. Here the CDR3 DNA reads TGCGCCAGCAGCTTGGTCGTGACAAACTCCTATAATTCACCCCTCCACTTT.

V is TRBV18 and J is TRBJ1-2; D gene uncertain. Germline loops: CDR1 KGHSH, CDR2 LQKENI. The CDR3 spans 16 residues. With 2 bases removed from V and 4 bases from J, the gap between germline ends came to 17 bases. CDR3 loop: CASSPSPQMAAYGYTF. DNA for the CDR3: TGTGCCAGCTCACCATCTCCACAAATGGCCGCCTATGGCTACACCTTC.

This clone was counted a single time. This chain uses TRBV7-9 with TRBJ2-3; no definite D call. CDR3 size: 14 residues. Trimming removed 2 bases from V and 1 base from J, with 7 bases in between. Germline CDR1 and CDR2: SEHNR and FQNEAQ (reference sequence). The CDR3: CASSLSAGTDTQYF. The CDR3, as DNA: TGTGCCAGCAGCTTAAGCGCAGGCACAGATACGCAGTATTTT.

The genes are TRBV7-2 and TRBJ1-5; perhaps TRBD1 as D (5 bases). V was cut by 8 bases and J by 5 bases, with 13 bases left in between. This CDR3 is 13 amino acids long. From germline, CDR1 is SGHTA and CDR2 FQGNSA. The CDR3 is CASRGQGDQPQHF. The CDR3 coding sequence is TGTGCCAGCCGCGGGCAGGGCGATCAGCCCCAGCATTTT.

The V gene is TRBV28, the J gene TRBJ2-7, with a tentative D call TRBD2 (5 bases). The germline gives CDR1 MDHEN, CDR2 SYDVKM. Trimming shortened V by 3 bases and J by 4 bases, and 7 bases separated the two germline ends. This CDR3 spans 12 amino acids. Here the CDR3 reads CASSLGGYEQYV. Written as DNA, the CDR3 is TGTGCCAGCAGTTTGGGCGGGTACGAGCAGTACGTC.

The chain carries TRBV5-1 and TRBJ1-4; 8 bases line up with TRBD1. This CDR3 is built from 15 residues. Germline V gene data show CDR1 as SGHRS and CDR2 as YFSETQ. The V gene end was trimmed by 4 bases and the J gene end by 6 bases; junction bases not matched to a gene: 8. The CDR3 bases are TGCGCCAGCAGCGGGACCGGGACAGGCTATGAAAAACTGTTTTTT. Amino acids: CASSGTGTGYEKLFF.

This clone was seen a single time. V and J are TRBV7-2 and TRBJ2-3, with D tentatively TRBD1 (6 bases). CDR1 and CDR2 from the germline V gene are SGHTA and FQGNSA. The CDR3 is 13 residues long. With 5 bases removed from V and 5 bases from J, the gap between germline ends came to 11 bases. CDR3 sequence reads: CASSPQGKDTQYF. The DNA of the CDR3 is TGTGCCAGCAGCCCACAGGGTAAAGATACGCAGTATTTT.

The chain carries TRBV12-3 or TRBV12-4 and TRBJ1-4; 7 nucleotides line up with TRBD1. V lost 7 bases to trimming and J lost 6 bases; unmatched junction nucleotides: 2. There are 12 residues in the CDR3. The CDR3 spells CASKTGYEKLFF. In DNA, the CDR3 is TGTGCCAGCAAGACAGGGTATGAAAAACTGTTTTTT.

This clone was seen a few times. V usage is TRBV11-3 and J usage is TRBJ2-1; 7 bases are shared with TRBD2. The CDR3 extends over 13 amino acids. From germline, CDR1 is SGHNT and CDR2 YENEEA. Trimming at V came to 3 bases and at J to 6 bases, leaving 2 bases not matched to a gene. DNA for the CDR3: TGTGCCAGCAGCTTGACTAGCTCCAATGAGCAGTTCTTC. It specifies CASSLTSSNEQFF.

The genes are TRBV5-6 and TRBJ2-3; 10 bases match TRBD2. V lost 4 bases to trimming and J lost 0 bases; unmatched junction nucleotides: 2. The CDR3 has 15 residues. Germline CDR1 is SGHDT and CDR2 is YYEEEE. The CDR3 DNA follows: TGTGCCAGCAGCCGGACTAGCGGAAGCACAGATACGCAGTATTTT. Protein: CASSRTSGSTDTQYF.

This clone was detected only a few times. The gene calls are TRBV5-4 and TRBJ1-2; TRBD1 is a possible D gene (5 bases). The CDR3 spans 15 residues. Germline loops: CDR1 SGHNT, CDR2 YYREEE (reference sequence). V shed 0 bases and J shed 4 bases, with 13 bases lying between them. This CDR3 reads CASSLENQGGYGYTF. As DNA, the CDR3 is TGTGCCAGCAGCTTGGAAAACCAGGGCGGCTATGGCTACACCTTC.